Presented here are 30 T cell receptor beta chains from one specimen sequenced in a study of blood T cell repertoires in COVID-19 (dated by TCRdb to between 2020 and 2021). Receptor libraries were prepared by the immunoSEQ multiplex PCR assay. TCRdb took this table from immuneACCESS and kept in-frame rearrangements with V and J called. Such tables lack part of the clones; where checked against another copy, unresolved V genes explain under half of the gap, and the rest is unexplained. Recorded for this sample are about 280,000 clones; less than 95% of them occurred a single time. The ten largest clones represent roughly 2.9% of the sample. Input material: PBMCs or T cells enriched from blood (not recorded which). The source is a man aged 35 to 55 who had been exposed to COVID-19.

The genes are TRBV15 and TRBJ2-7, with TRBD2 as a possible D gene (6 bases). This CDR3 comprises 15 residues. Trimming took off 0 bases at V and 2 bases at J, with 11 bases between the two ends. CDR1 LNHNV and CDR2 YYDKDF come from the germline V gene (reference sequence). The chain's CDR3 is CATSREGGETYEQYF. The CDR3 DNA is TGTGCCACCAGCAGAGAGGGCGGGGAAACCTACGAGCAGTACTTC.

The J gene is TRBJ1-5, the V gene TRBV24-1; D uncertain. CDR3 length: 14 residues. V was shortened by 8 bases and J by 3 bases, with 13 bases between the two germline ends. CDR1 KGHDR and CDR2 SFDVKD come from the germline V gene. The CDR3 DNA is TGTGCCACCACAACCCGGGGTTACAATCAGCCCCAGCATTTT. Protein product: CATTTRGYNQPQHF.

The sample holds one count of this clone. The gene calls are TRBV30 and TRBJ1-5; D remains ambiguous. The CDR3 totals 15 residues. V shed 0 bases and J shed 2 bases, with 11 bases lying between them. CDR1 is GTSNPN, CDR2 SVGIG, per germline (reference sequence). The CDR3 DNA sequence: TGTGCCTGGAGTGTTGGAGGGAGTGGCAATCAGCCCCAGCATTTT. It encodes CAWSVGGSGNQPQHF. Using reference TRBV30 and TRBJ1-5 for the parts outside the CDR3, the full variable domain is SQTIHQWPATLVQPVGSPLSLECTVEGTSNPNLYWYRQAAGRGLQLLFYSVGIGQISSEVPQNLSASRPQDRQFILSSKKLLLSDSGFYLCAWSVGGSGNQPQHFGDGTRLSIL.

The rearrangement links TRBV10-3 to TRBJ2-1; 7 nucleotides align to TRBD2. The CDR3 consists of 16 residues. Germline CDR1 ENHRY, CDR2 SYGVKD. The junction had 11 bases not matched to a gene; V was cut back by 5 bases and J by 4 bases. CDR3 loop: CAISPASGDHYNEQFF. The CDR3 coding sequence is TGTGCCATCAGTCCAGCTAGCGGAGATCATTACAATGAGCAGTTCTTC.

The V call is TRBV7-9, the J call TRBJ2-4, with 7 nucleotides matching TRBD1. CDR1 and CDR2 (germline): SEHNR, FQNEAQ (reference sequence). This CDR3 is 16 amino acids long. The V segment lost 2 bases and the J segment 0 bases; nucleotides outside the gene matches: 4. The CDR3 region is CASSLTGALAKNIQYF. The CDR3 nucleotides are TGTGCCAGCAGCTTAACAGGGGCCCTAGCCAAAAACATTCAGTACTTC.

This clone was picked up one time. The genes are TRBV10-3 and TRBJ1-5; 9 nucleotides line up with TRBD1. The ends lost 10 bases at V and 5 bases at J; junction bases unmatched: 9. The CDR3 runs to 14 residues. CDR1 is ENHRY and CDR2 is SYGVKD in the germline V gene. CDR3 sequence: CATVQGAVDQPQHF. Here the CDR3 DNA reads TGTGCCACCGTACAGGGGGCGGTTGATCAGCCCCAGCATTTT.

The chain uses TRBV6-5 and TRBJ1-5; unclear D gene. CDR1 and CDR2 from the germline V gene are MNHEY and SVGAGI. Trimming took 6 bases from V and 1 from J, leaving 10 bases between them. The length of the CDR3 is 14 residues. The CDR3 nucleotides read TGTGCCAGCAGCGAGCTTGCCAGCAATCAGCCCCAGCATTTT. This codes for CASSELASNQPQHF.

V and J are TRBV19 and TRBJ1-5, with a tentative D call TRBD1 (5 bases). Germline lookup yields CDR1 LNHDA and CDR2 SQIVND (reference sequence). V lost 2 bases and J lost 7, with 12 bases in between. The CDR3 covers 14 residues. CDR3 sequence: CASSIFGWGQPQHF. The CDR3 DNA sequence: TGTGCCAGTAGTATATTCGGTTGGGGCCAGCCCCAGCATTTT.

V is TRBV21-1 and J is TRBJ2-7; the DNA was not used to check the table's D call, TRBD1. TRBV21-1 is a pseudogene. CDR3 length: 12 amino acids. CDR3 bases: TGTGCCAGCAGCAAGGGACAGGGCGAGCAGTACTTC. Translation: CASSKGQGEQYF.

This clone is a singleton in its sample. V gene TRBV20-1 combines with J gene TRBJ1-2; 7 positions agree with TRBD1. Losses at the gene ends were 3 bases for V and 5 bases for J; bases not matched to a gene: 3. Germline values: CDR1 DFQATT, CDR2 SNEGSKA (reference sequence). The CDR3 loop spans 12 amino acids. Here the CDR3 reads CSASKQGYGYTF. CDR3 DNA sequence: TGCAGTGCTAGTAAACAGGGGTATGGCTACACCTTC.

The chain has TRBV5-4 and TRBJ2-4; possibly TRBD2 for D (5 bases). Germline V gene sequence: CDR1 SGHNT, CDR2 YYREEE (reference sequence). The V end was cut by 4 bases, the J end by 12 bases, with 14 bases between. The CDR3 is made up of 12 amino acids. DNA for the CDR3: TGTGCCAGCAGCCTGGACTCCACCAATCAGTACTTC. Protein product: CASSLDSTNQYF.

CDR3: CASSLTAGTSGIYNEQFF. The DNA of the CDR3 is TGTGCCAGCAGCTTAACCGCCGGGACTAGCGGGATCTACAATGAGCAGTTCTTC. This chain joins TRBV11-3 and TRBJ2-1; TRBD2 agrees at 13 bases. The CDR3 contains 18 residues. Germline CDR1 reads SGHNT; CDR2 reads YENEEA. J gave up 3 bases and V 2 bases, and 7 bases lay outside the gene matches. The variable domain in full, completed from reference TRBV11-3 and TRBJ2-1, reads EAGVVQSPRYKIIEKKQPVAFWCNPISGHNTLYWYLQNLGQGPELLIRYENEEAVDDSQLPKDRFSAERLKGVDSTLKIQPAELGDSAVYLCASSLTAGTSGIYNEQFFGPGTRLTVL.

The gene calls are TRBV3-1 (or the pseudogene TRBV3-2) and TRBJ2-7, with 9 bases lining up with TRBD2. J gave up 3 bases and V 4 bases, and 4 bases lay outside the gene matches. The CDR3 totals 14 residues. Germline lookup yields CDR1 LGHDT and CDR2 YNNKEL (reference sequence). The CDR3 nucleotides read TGTGCCAGCAGCCCCCTAGCGGGACTCTACGAGCAGTACTTC. Translated, it gives CASSPLAGLYEQYF.

The chain employs TRBV19 and TRBJ2-7, with 7 nucleotides matching TRBD2. V lost 5 bases, J lost 3 bases, and 10 bases stayed unmatched. CDR3 size: 15 residues. From germline, CDR1 is LNHDA and CDR2 SQIVND (reference sequence). CDR3 coding DNA: TGTGCCAGTAGTTTCGTAGCGGGCCTCTACTACGAGCAGTACTTC. This sequence encodes CASSFVAGLYYEQYF.

The rearrangement uses TRBV7-9 and TRBJ1-2, with TRBD1 as a possible D gene (6 bases). V was clipped by 5 bases and J by 5 bases, with 12 bases between them. Germline lookup yields CDR1 SEHNR and CDR2 FQNEAQ (reference sequence). The CDR3 spans 13 residues. The CDR3 bases are TGTGCCAGCAGCCTGGGACAAATTTATGGCTACACCTTC. It specifies CASSLGQIYGYTF.

The chain has TRBV11-3 and TRBJ2-7; 12 bases fit TRBD2. Germline loops: CDR1 SGHNT, CDR2 YENEEA. CDR3 length: 15 amino acids. V gave up 6 bases and J gave up 3 bases; unmatched junction bases: 6. CDR3 nucleotides: TGTGCCAGCAGTCCAACTAGCGGGAGGAGCTACGAGCAGTACTTC. Translating it yields CASSPTSGRSYEQYF.

This rearrangement joins TRBV5-4 to TRBJ1-4; perhaps TRBD1 as D (5 bases). The CDR3 is 17 amino acids. The V end lost 0 bases, the J end lost 0 bases, and 12 bases lay between the germline ends. Germline lookup yields CDR1 SGHNT and CDR2 YYREEE (reference sequence). The CDR3 nucleotides read TGTGCCAGCAGCTTGGGGGGCGGGGCTCCAACTAATGAAAAACTGTTTTTT. The encoded protein is CASSLGGGAPTNEKLFF. Full variable domain (missing parts from reference TRBV5-4 and TRBJ1-4): ETGVTQSPTHLIKTRGQQVTLRCSSQSGHNTVSWYQQALGQGPQFIFQYYREEENGRGNFPPRFSGLQFPNYSSELNVNALELDDSALYLCASSLGGGAPTNEKLFFGSGTQLSVL.

The rearrangement links TRBV5-1 to TRBJ2-2, with 8 bases fitting TRBD2. The CDR3 covers 17 residues. With 1 base clipped from V and 2 bases from J, the junction kept 7 bases outside the gene matches. In germline, CDR1 is SGHRS, CDR2 YFSETQ. Here the CDR3 DNA reads TGCGCCAGCAGCTTGAGGTCTAGCGGGTCAAACACCGGGGAGCTGTTTTTT. As protein: CASSLRSSGSNTGELFF.

V and J are TRBV7-2 and TRBJ2-3; TRBD2 agrees at 9 bases. Unmatched junction bases numbered 10, after V lost 1 base and J lost 5 bases. The length of the CDR3 is 17 residues. Germline V CDR1 and CDR2: SGHTA, FQGNSA. The CDR3 coding sequence is TGTGCCAGCAGCTTAGGAGCTAGCGGGATTAGTTTAGATACGCAGTATTTT. This translates into CASSLGASGISLDTQYF.

The chain has TRBV5-1 and TRBJ1-2, with D tentatively TRBD1 (6 bases). The CDR3 spans 15 residues. CDR1 and CDR2 (germline): SGHRS, YFSETQ. The ends were cut back, 4 bases at V and 2 bases at J, with 15 bases in the middle. CDR3 amino acids: CASSKDSGENYGYTF. For the CDR3, the DNA is TGCGCCAGCAGCAAGGACTCAGGGGAGAACTATGGCTACACCTTC.

The chain combines TRBV4-1 with TRBJ2-7; 10 nucleotides align to TRBD2. The V gene's germline CDR1 is MGHRA and CDR2 YSYEKL. Unmatched junction bases numbered 13, after V lost 1 base and J lost 4 bases. The CDR3 runs to 18 residues. DNA of the CDR3: TGCGCCAGCAGCCAAGGGTCCCCGTCTAGCGGGAGTTCGTACGAGCAGTACTTC. It yields the protein CASSQGSPSSGSSYEQYF.

Only one count was recorded for this clone. The chain joins TRBV27 to TRBJ2-5; 13 bases agree with TRBD2. Per germline, CDR1 MNHEY and CDR2 SMNVEV (reference sequence). The length of the CDR3 is 17 residues. Losses at the gene ends were 5 bases for V and 4 bases for J; bases not matched to a gene: 10. The CDR3 reads CASSPQRTSGSRETQYF. Here the CDR3 DNA reads TGTGCCAGCAGTCCACAAAGGACTAGCGGGAGCAGAGAGACCCAGTACTTC.

The chain has TRBV15 and TRBJ2-7; 10 bases line up with TRBD2. The ends lost 2 bases at V and 0 bases at J; junction bases unmatched: 4. The length of the CDR3 is 16 residues. Germline V gene data show CDR1 as LNHNV and CDR2 as YYDKDF (reference sequence). CDR3 sequence reads: CATSRQTSGTSYEQYF. CDR3 DNA sequence: TGTGCCACCAGCAGACAAACTAGCGGGACCTCCTACGAGCAGTACTTC.

This rearrangement joins TRBV4-3 to TRBJ1-5; D remains ambiguous. V was cut by 0 bases and J by 7 bases, with 13 bases left in between. Per germline, CDR1 LGHNA and CDR2 YSLEER. The CDR3 has 15 amino acids. This chain's CDR3 is CASSQDLSGIQPQHF. As DNA, the CDR3 is TGCGCCAGCAGCCAAGATCTAAGTGGTATCCAGCCCCAGCATTTT.

This clone showed up just a few times. V is TRBV7-3 and J is TRBJ1-1; D gene uncertain. The germline V gene has CDR1 SGHTA and CDR2 FQGTGA. The CDR3 runs 13 residues. Trimming removed 2 bases from V and 2 bases from J, with 6 bases in between. CDR3 protein: CASSLYGNTEAFF. CDR3 in DNA: TGTGCCAGCAGCTTATACGGTAACACTGAAGCTTTCTTT.

This clone showed up just once. DNA for the CDR3: TGTGCCTACCGGGACAGGGGAACTAATGAAAAACTGTTTTTT. This gives the protein CAYRDRGTNEKLFF. J is TRBJ1-4 and V is TRBV28, with 10 bases aligning to TRBD1. Trimming took 11 bases from V and 1 from J; bases not matched to a gene: 4. CDR3 length: 14 residues. Germline V CDR1 and CDR2: MDHEN, SYDVKM.

The chain couples TRBV4-1 to TRBJ2-7, with 12 bases that match TRBD1. Germline CDR1 MGHRA, CDR2 YSYEKL. CDR3 length equals 15 residues. After removal of 3 bases from V and 2 bases from J, the junction contained 2 bases not matched to a gene. The CDR3 bases are TGCGCCAGCAGCCAGGGGGACAGGGGGCCCTACGAGCAGTACTTC. It encodes CASSQGDRGPYEQYF.

This clone was seen just once. The chain's CDR3 is CASSEGTGGETQYF. Written as DNA, the CDR3 is TGTGCCAGCAGTGAGGGCACAGGGGGGGAGACCCAGTACTTC. The J gene is TRBJ2-5, the V gene TRBV6-1; 8 bases fit TRBD1. Germline V gene lookup returns CDR1 MNHNS and CDR2 SASEGT. After removal of 3 bases from V and 5 bases from J, the junction contained 5 bases not matched to a gene. This CDR3 has 14 amino acids.

This clone appeared a single time. This rearrangement joins TRBV18 to TRBJ2-5; unclear D gene. This CDR3 is 12 amino acids long. In germline, CDR1 is KGHSH, CDR2 LQKENI. V lost 3 bases and J lost 5, with 7 bases in between. CDR3 residues: CASSPSRETQYF. The CDR3 DNA reads as TGTGCCAGCTCACCTAGCCGGGAGACCCAGTACTTC.

This clone was recorded once. CDR3: CACDKKQGVNTEAFF. CDR3 DNA: TGTGCCTGTGATAAGAAACAGGGGGTGAACACTGAAGCTTTCTTT. The chain has TRBV30 and TRBJ1-1; TRBD1 matches 8 bases. This CDR3 comprises 15 residues. Per the germline V gene, CDR1 is GTSNPN and CDR2 is SVGIG (reference sequence). The ends lost 6 bases at V and 0 bases at J; junction bases unmatched: 9.